Listed here are 14 T cell receptor beta chains from one sample, sequenced in a study of low-dose radiotherapy and immunotherapy resistance in tumors. Noted time point: after trial treatment. The treatment was: LDRT plus nivolumab, ipilimumab, low-dose cyclophosphamide and aspirin (RACIN trial). It was with a constant-region primer and a V-primer adapter that TCRs were amplified over around 18 PCR cycles. TCRdb passed the reads through MiXCR, listing each CDR3 protein once. The sample includes some 53,000 distinct CDR3 sequences, around a third of them seen just once. Sample: PBMCs, taken after low-dose radiotherapy plus immunotherapy. Receptors originate from a male donor with rectosigmoid adenocarcinoma.

This clonotype occurred many times. The CDR3 here is CASSTPGQGDVISRNTEAFF. For the CDR3, the DNA is TGTGCCAGTAGTACCCCGGGACAGGGGGACGTAATATCGCGGAACACTGAAGCTTTCTTT. This rearrangement joins TRBV19 to TRBJ1-1, with 11 bases lining up with TRBD1. With 4 bases clipped from V and 1 base from J, the junction kept 17 bases outside the gene matches. CDR3 length: 20 residues. Germline CDR1 and CDR2: LNHDA and SQIVND (reference sequence).

This chain uses TRBV2 with TRBJ2-1; 11 bases match TRBD2. With V trimmed by 6 bases and J by 10 bases, 11 bases remained unmatched. The CDR3 has 15 residues. CDR1 is SNHLY and CDR2 is FYNNEI in the germline V gene. CDR3 in amino acids: CASSLSGGGPWEQFF. The CDR3 nucleotides read TGTGCCAGCAGCCTTAGCGGGGGGGGTCCGTGGGAGCAGTTCTTC.

This clonotype was seen at least ten times. J is TRBJ2-7 and V is TRBV20-1; D not certain. Germline V lookup: CDR1 DFQATT, CDR2 SNEGSKA (reference sequence). V lost 0 bases to trimming and J lost 3 bases, with 6 bases between them. The CDR3 is 12 amino acids. The CDR3 nucleotides read TGCAGTGCTAGAGAGTCCGGCTACGAGCAGTACTTC. It yields the protein CSARESGYEQYF.

This clonotype was detected only once. It is likely a read error: a sequence one base away is far more abundant. This chain uses TRBV7-6 with TRBJ2-7, with 7 bases identical to TRBD1. Germline CDR1 reads SGHVS; CDR2 reads FNYEAQ. This CDR3 spans 15 amino acids. V dropped 5 bases and J dropped 7; count of bases not matched to a gene: 14. CDR3 amino acids: CASSRGTDSYNEQYF. CDR3 DNA sequence: TGTGCCAGCAGCCGAGGGACAGACTCCTACAATGAGCAGTACTTC.

CDR3 sequence reads: CASSRRSSGETQYF. The CDR3 DNA sequence: TGTGCCAGCAGCCGGAGGTCCAGCGGGGAGACCCAGTACTTC. This chain joins TRBV7-9 and TRBJ2-5; tentative D call: TRBD2 (6 bases). Germline lookup yields CDR1 SEHNR and CDR2 FQNEAQ (reference sequence). V was pared by 5 bases and J by 5 bases, with 15 bases between. The CDR3 contains 14 residues.

This clonotype has at least ten counts. The chain combines TRBV4-3 with TRBJ2-6; no clear D gene. The CDR3 runs 19 residues. V lost 0 bases and J 0 bases, leaving 15 bases between the germline ends. CDR1 is LGHNA, CDR2 YSLEER, per germline. The DNA for the CDR3 is TGCGCCAGCAGCCAAGATCTCGCAGGTATCATCTCTGGGGCCAACGTCCTGACTTTC. It specifies CASSQDLAGIISGANVLTF.

Many counts were recorded for this clonotype. V and J are TRBV25-1 and TRBJ2-7; TRBD1 agrees at 10 bases. Per germline, CDR1 MGHDK and CDR2 SYGVNS. The CDR3 consists of 14 residues. Losses at the gene ends were 3 bases for V and 4 bases for J; bases not matched to a gene: 3. CDR3 in DNA: TGTGCCAGCAGTGATGGGACAGGGGTTTACGAGCAGTACTTC. It is translated as CASSDGTGVYEQYF.

This clonotype was counted ten times or more. V usage is TRBV4-2 and J usage is TRBJ2-2; D perhaps matches TRBD2 (6 bases). Germline V lookup: CDR1 LGHNA, CDR2 YNFKEQ. The CDR3 loop spans 17 amino acids. V lost 0 bases to trimming and J lost 1 base, with 12 bases between them. CDR3: CASSQDHGGGNTGELFF. The DNA of the CDR3 is TGTGCCAGCAGCCAAGATCACGGGGGTGGGAACACCGGGGAGCTGTTTTTT.

To note about this clonotype: A read error is likely here: a far larger clone is one base away. The chain links TRBV6-8 to TRBJ2-1, with 7 bases lining up with TRBD2. The CDR3 has 13 residues. V was pared by 5 bases and J by 13 bases, with 11 bases of the junction left unmatched. Per germline, CDR1 MNHGY and CDR2 SAAAGT. CDR3 nucleotide sequence: TGTGCCAGCAGTACCCCAGTGCGGGGGAGTCAGTTCTTC. It codes for CASSTPVRGSQFF.

This clonotype has a count of ten or more. The V call is TRBV6-5, the J call TRBJ2-5; 12 nucleotides align to TRBD2. Germline lookup yields CDR1 MNHEY and CDR2 SVGAGI. This CDR3 comprises 15 residues. V lost 0 bases and J lost 4; bases outside the gene matches: 0. CDR3 sequence (DNA): TGTGCCAGCAGTTACTCGACTAGCGGGGGAGAGACCCAGTACTTC. The encoded protein is CASSYSTSGGETQYF.

The chain links TRBV6-2 or TRBV6-3 to TRBJ2-2; D might be TRBD2 (5 bases). Per germline, CDR1 MNHEY and CDR2 SVGEGT. V lost 2 bases, J lost 7 bases, and 14 bases lay in between. The CDR3 has 15 amino acids. The DNA for the CDR3 is TGTGCCAGCAGTTACGCCGTGACTACAAACGGGGAGCTGTTTTTT. It specifies CASSYAVTTNGELFF.

This clonotype was seen many times. This rearrangement joins TRBV20-1 to TRBJ2-4, with D possibly being TRBD2 (5 bases). Germline V lookup: CDR1 DFQATT, CDR2 SNEGSKA (reference sequence). The CDR3 is 15 amino acids. Trimming stripped 3 bases from V and 0 bases from J, with 12 bases between. The CDR3 coding sequence is TGCAGTGCTAGTGCTAGCAGAATAGCCAAAAACATTCAGTACTTC. It is translated as CSASASRIAKNIQYF.

This chain uses TRBV5-5 with TRBJ2-7; D might be TRBD2 (6 bases). The V end lost 6 bases, the J end lost 3 bases, and 22 bases lay between the germline ends. From germline, CDR1 is SGHKS and CDR2 YYEKEE (reference sequence). The CDR3 covers 16 residues. The CDR3 is CASTIAGSVLIYEQYF. In nucleotides, the CDR3 is TGTGCCAGCACAATCGCCGGGAGCGTCTTGATCTACGAGCAGTACTTC.

This clonotype has ten or more counts. This CDR3 reads CASSELPGWETQYF. The CDR3 region has the DNA TGTGCCAGCAGTGAACTTCCAGGGTGGGAGACCCAGTACTTC. This rearrangement joins TRBV25-1 to TRBJ2-5, with D maybe TRBD1 (5 bases). CDR1 and CDR2 (germline): MGHDK, SYGVNS. V lost 2 bases and J 5 bases, leaving 12 bases between the germline ends. The CDR3 spans 14 residues.